Below are 30 T cell receptor beta chains sequenced from a single sample in a study of T cell responses to AZD1222 COVID-19 vaccine. The data were produced by immunoSEQ multiplex PCR, yet TCRdb's version contains in-frame clones alone and is incomplete. The sample comprises around 100,000 clones, approximately 87% of which are singletons, and 15% to 20% rests with the top ten. This specimen consisted of peripheral blood, obtained on day 0 of AZD1222 vaccination. The receptors were gathered from an adult in good health.

This chain links TRBV27 with TRBJ1-6; D is possibly TRBD1 (6 bases). The CDR3 extends over 14 amino acids. The germline V gene encodes CDR1 MNHEY and CDR2 SMNVEV (reference sequence). The V and J ends lost 6 bases and 9 bases respectively, with 15 bases between them. Here the CDR3 DNA reads TGTGCCAGCAGACCTAACAGGGAGGGTTCACCCCTCCACTTT. The encoded protein is CASRPNREGSPLHF.

The chain joins TRBV7-8 to TRBJ1-2; D is perhaps TRBD1 (5 bases). CDR1 SGHVS and CDR2 FQNEAQ come from the germline V gene. The V and J ends lost 4 bases and 7 bases respectively, with 16 bases between them. The CDR3 length is 14 residues. For the CDR3, the DNA is TGTGCCAGCAGCTCCCCGGGGCTGTTGAGTGGCTACACCTTC. It yields the protein CASSSPGLLSGYTF. Filled out from reference TRBV7-8 and TRBJ1-2, the complete variable domain reads GAGVSQSPRYKVAKRGQDVALRCDPISGHVSLFWYQQALGQGPEFLTYFQNEAQLDKSGLPSDRFFAERPEGSVSTLKIQRTQQEDSAVYLCASSSPGLLSGYTFGSGTRLTVV.

The CDR3 nucleotides read TGTGCCAGCAGCCAGCCGGGACTAGCGGGAAACAATGAGCAGTTCTTC. Protein sequence: CASSQPGLAGNNEQFF. The chain carries TRBV7-6 and TRBJ2-1; TRBD2 agrees at 13 bases. V shed 5 bases and J 5 bases; nucleotides not matched to a gene: 6. The germline gives CDR1 SGHVS, CDR2 FNYEAQ. CDR3 size: 16 residues. Filled out from reference TRBV7-6 and TRBJ2-1, the complete variable domain reads GAGVSQSPRYKVTKRGQDVALRCDPISGHVSLYWYRQALGQGPEFLTYFNYEAQQDKSGLPNDRFSAERPEGSISTLTIQRTEQRDSAMYRCASSQPGLAGNNEQFFGPGTRLTVL.

This clone was counted between two and nine times. The genes are TRBV19 and TRBJ1-2; the match to TRBD1 covers 7 bases. J was trimmed by 3 bases and V by 4 bases; bases with no gene match: 17. Germline values: CDR1 LNHDA, CDR2 SQIVND (reference sequence). The CDR3 contains 18 residues. The chain's CDR3 is CASSTSPRQGFHYYGYTF. Here the CDR3 DNA reads TGTGCCAGTAGTACCTCTCCCCGACAGGGATTTCACTACTATGGCTACACCTTC.

V gene TRBV7-3 combines with J gene TRBJ1-2; D not certain. Trimming removed 6 bases at V and 6 bases at J, with 14 bases between. Germline V gives CDR1 SGHTA, CDR2 FQGTGA. The CDR3 covers 13 residues. CDR3 sequence (DNA): TGTGCCAGCAGTCTCAATGGAGGTCATGGCTACACCTTC. It translates to CASSLNGGHGYTF.

V gene TRBV9 combines with J gene TRBJ1-6; D is unresolved. CDR3 length: 15 residues. V lost 3 bases and J lost 10, with 17 bases in between. Germline V gene lookup returns CDR1 SGDLS and CDR2 YYNGEE. The CDR3 reads CASSAMDGGYSPLHF. CDR3 nucleotide sequence: TGTGCCAGCAGCGCAATGGACGGCGGATACTCACCCCTCCACTTT.

The V call is TRBV19, the J call TRBJ1-6, with unresolved D. Trimming took off 7 bases at V and 10 bases at J, with 11 bases between the two ends. From germline, CDR1 is LNHDA and CDR2 SQIVND (reference sequence). The CDR3 length is 12 residues. CDR3 in DNA: TGTGCCAGTACCGAATTTGGCTCACCCCTCCACTTT. As protein: CASTEFGSPLHF.

The rearrangement joins TRBV7-8 to TRBJ2-1; D possibly corresponds to TRBD2 (6 bases). The CDR3 consists of 16 residues. The germline V gene encodes CDR1 SGHVS and CDR2 FQNEAQ. V was clipped by 11 bases and J by 8 bases, with 28 bases between them. The CDR3 protein is CASSRSGSGDTDEQFF. CDR3 nucleotides: TGTGCCTCCTCGAGAAGCGGTTCGGGGGATACGGATGAGCAGTTCTTC.

The J gene is TRBJ1-2, the V gene TRBV3-1 (or the pseudogene TRBV3-2); 9 bases match TRBD1. V gave up 5 bases and J gave up 3 bases; unmatched junction bases: 13. Germline-derived CDR1 and CDR2 are LGHDT and YNNKEL (reference sequence). This CDR3 region has 17 residues. The CDR3 spells CASSGSGNRGQDYGYTF. The DNA of the CDR3 is TGTGCCAGCAGCGGATCTGGAAACAGGGGGCAGGACTATGGCTACACCTTC.

V and J are TRBV6-5 and TRBJ1-5, with D possibly being TRBD1 (6 bases). Trimming stripped 6 bases from V and 6 bases from J, with 15 bases between. This CDR3 contains 14 residues. Germline V CDR1 and CDR2: MNHEY, SVGAGI. The CDR3 coding sequence is TGTGCCAGCAGCGTGAGGGGGAAGGGTCAGCCCCAGCATTTT. This codes for CASSVRGKGQPQHF.

The rearrangement links TRBV5-6 to TRBJ1-2, with D perhaps matching TRBD1 (6 bases). Trimming pared 4 bases from V and 7 bases from J, leaving 17 bases between. From germline, CDR1 is SGHDT and CDR2 YYEEEE. The CDR3 covers 14 residues. The CDR3 is CASSGGVQGRGYTF. The CDR3 coding sequence is TGTGCCAGCAGCGGAGGGGTACAGGGACGTGGCTACACCTTC.

The chain joins TRBV10-3 to TRBJ2-7, with unresolved D. CDR3 size: 13 residues. CDR1 and CDR2 (germline): ENHRY, SYGVKD. Between the trimmed V and J ends, which lost 2 bases and 6 bases, there was a span of 11 bases. The CDR3 DNA sequence: TGTGCCATCAGTGAGCCGGCCTCGCCCGAGCAGTACTTC. Its protein product is CAISEPASPEQYF.

The rearrangement links TRBV11-3 to TRBJ1-3; tentative D call: TRBD1 (5 bases). The germline V gene encodes CDR1 SGHNT and CDR2 YENEEA. With 0 bases removed from V and 2 bases from J, the gap between germline ends came to 11 bases. The CDR3 spans 16 residues. CDR3 residues: CASSLDPPGTGNTIYF. The CDR3 DNA reads TGTGCCAGCAGCTTAGATCCCCCAGGGACTGGAAACACCATATATTTT.

The rearrangement links TRBV30 to TRBJ1-5; TRBD1 agrees at 8 bases. Germline-derived CDR1 and CDR2 are GTSNPN and SVGIG (reference sequence). This CDR3 has 17 amino acids. Germline trimming cut 1 base from V and 1 base from J; bases unmatched to any gene: 9. As DNA, the CDR3 is TGTGCCTGGAGTGGGACAGGGACGGGCCTGAGCAATCAGCCCCAGCATTTT. Protein product: CAWSGTGTGLSNQPQHF.

The chain links TRBV5-1 to TRBJ1-2; maybe TRBD1 (6 bases). V lost 3 bases and J 4 bases, leaving 10 bases between the germline ends. Germline V gene lookup returns CDR1 SGHRS and CDR2 YFSETQ. The CDR3 loop spans 13 amino acids. The CDR3 spells CASSSGEAYGYTF. The DNA for the CDR3 is TGCGCCAGCAGCTCAGGGGAAGCCTATGGCTACACCTTC. Looking up the rest from reference TRBV5-1 and TRBJ1-2 gives the full variable domain: KAGVTQTPRYLIKTRGQQVTLSCSPISGHRSVSWYQQTPGQGLQFLFEYFSETQRNKGNFPGRFSGRQFSNSRSEMNVSTLELGDSALYLCASSSGEAYGYTFGSGTRLTVV.

The V call is TRBV5-1, the J call TRBJ1-2; weak D call: TRBD1 (6 bases). This CDR3 has 14 amino acids. In germline, CDR1 is SGHRS, CDR2 YFSETQ. The ends were cut back, 5 bases at V and 5 bases at J, with 16 bases in the middle. CDR3 DNA: TGCGCCAGCAGTTTCGACAGGCCCTCTTATGGCTACACCTTC. Its translation is CASSFDRPSYGYTF.

This chain links TRBV6-5 with TRBJ2-7; TRBD1 agrees at 7 bases. CDR3 length equals 15 residues. Trimming removed 1 base from V and 0 bases from J; junction bases left unmatched: 3. Germline V lookup: CDR1 MNHEY, CDR2 SVGAGI. The CDR3 bases are TGTGCCAGCAGTTACTTAGGGGGCGCCTCCTACGAGCAGTACTTC. Its protein product is CASSYLGGASYEQYF.

V usage is TRBV7-2 and J usage is TRBJ2-1; the D gene is possibly TRBD2 (5 bases). The V end lost 5 bases, the J end lost 8 bases, and 16 bases lay between the germline ends. CDR3 size: 14 residues. Germline CDR1 and CDR2: SGHTA and FQGNSA. The CDR3 reads CASSLGSGVDEQFF. CDR3 sequence (DNA): TGTGCCAGCAGCCTAGGGAGTGGAGTCGATGAGCAGTTCTTC.

The rearrangement links TRBV5-1 to TRBJ2-2; the D is unclear. The germline CDR1 and CDR2 sequences are SGHRS and YFSETQ. The CDR3 extends over 16 amino acids. The V and J ends lost 0 bases and 3 bases respectively, with 12 bases between them. The CDR3 sequence: CASSLGSSLYTGELFF. CDR3 sequence (DNA): TGCGCCAGCAGCTTGGGAAGCAGCCTCTACACCGGGGAGCTGTTTTTT.

V usage is TRBV28 and J usage is TRBJ1-1; D might be TRBD1 (5 bases). V was pared by 0 bases and J by 3 bases, with 11 bases between. The CDR3 contains 15 residues. Germline values: CDR1 MDHEN, CDR2 SYDVKM. CDR3 bases: TGTGCCAGCAGTTTATGGGACATCCTGCACACTGAAGCTTTCTTT. It is translated as CASSLWDILHTEAFF.

This rearrangement joins TRBV10-3 to TRBJ2-3; D perhaps matches TRBD2 (5 bases). V was shortened by 2 bases and J by 4 bases, with 13 bases between the two germline ends. This CDR3 has 15 residues. Looked up from germline, CDR1 is ENHRY and CDR2 is SYGVKD. Here the CDR3 DNA reads TGTGCCATCAGTGAGCCGAAGAGCGGCCCAGATACGCAGTATTTT. It yields the protein CAISEPKSGPDTQYF.

The V call is TRBV18, the J call TRBJ1-1; 8 bases are a match to TRBD1. V was pared by 6 bases and J by 2 bases, with 11 bases of the junction left unmatched. The CDR3 runs to 16 residues. Germline assignment: CDR1 KGHSH and CDR2 LQKENI. CDR3 sequence: CASSPSAGTGNTEAFF. DNA of the CDR3: TGTGCCAGCTCTCCCAGCGCGGGGACAGGAAACACTGAAGCTTTCTTT.

The chain couples TRBV5-1 to TRBJ2-2; D possibly corresponds to TRBD1 (6 bases). This CDR3 has 16 amino acids. V lost 0 bases and J lost 5, with 14 bases in between. CDR1 is SGHRS and CDR2 is YFSETQ in the germline V gene. CDR3 in amino acids: CASSLADGTPTGELFF. CDR3 nucleotides: TGCGCCAGCAGCTTGGCCGATGGGACACCGACCGGGGAGCTGTTTTTT.

The table lists this clone with a few counts. The gene calls are TRBV2 and TRBJ1-2; 7 bases map to TRBD1. The CDR3 runs to 14 residues. With V trimmed by 6 bases and J by 4 bases, 8 bases remained unmatched. CDR1 and CDR2 (germline): SNHLY, FYNNEI. CDR3 sequence reads: CASRPGQVLYGYTF. The CDR3 nucleotides are TGTGCCAGCAGACCAGGACAGGTCCTCTATGGCTACACCTTC.

The chain is built from TRBV6-5 and TRBJ2-3, with 13 bases aligning to TRBD2. J was trimmed by 4 bases and V by 4 bases; bases with no gene match: 2. This CDR3 spans 15 amino acids. Germline-derived CDR1 and CDR2 are MNHEY and SVGAGI. The CDR3 bases are TGTGCCAGCAGTTCACTAGCGGGAGGGCCAGATACGCAGTATTTT. Encoded protein: CASSSLAGGPDTQYF.

The genes are TRBV10-1 and TRBJ1-1; a weak D match, TRBD1 (5 bases). Trimming cost V 0 bases and J 7 bases, with 15 bases left between them. Germline V gives CDR1 WNHNN, CDR2 SYGVQD (reference sequence). CDR3 length equals 15 residues. CDR3 sequence (DNA): TGCGCCAGCAGTGAGTCGAGGGGAGGCGCGGTTGAAGCTTTCTTT. As protein: CASSESRGGAVEAFF.

Of note for this clone: Other DNA sequences in the same sample also yield this CDR3. The rearrangement joins TRBV27 to TRBJ1-1; D gene ambiguous. The CDR3 contains 15 residues. Germline CDR1 reads MNHEY; CDR2 reads SMNVEV (reference sequence). Trimming stripped 0 bases from V and 1 base from J, with 9 bases between. CDR3 sequence: CASSLSGTKNTEAFF. In DNA form, the CDR3 reads TGTGCCAGCAGTTTATCTGGAACGAAGAACACTGAAGCTTTCTTT.

V is TRBV5-1 and J is TRBJ1-1; D remains ambiguous. The germline gives CDR1 SGHRS, CDR2 YFSETQ. The CDR3 is made up of 14 amino acids. Trimming took off 1 base at V and 7 bases at J, with 14 bases between the two ends. CDR3 region: CASSLSGSPLEAFF. CDR3 DNA: TGCGCCAGCAGCTTGAGTGGCTCCCCTCTTGAAGCTTTCTTT.

The chain joins TRBV19 to TRBJ2-5, with a weak D call TRBD1 (5 bases). V gave up 5 bases and J gave up 5 bases, with 12 bases separating them. The CDR3 extends over 13 amino acids. The germline V gene has CDR1 LNHDA and CDR2 SQIVND (reference sequence). As DNA, the CDR3 is TGTGCCAGTAGTGGTCAGGGAATGGAGACCCAGTACTTC. This translates into CASSGQGMETQYF.

The gene calls are TRBV12-3 or TRBV12-4 and TRBJ2-7; D gene ambiguous. Trimming shortened V by 5 bases and J by 1 base, and 6 bases separated the two germline ends. The CDR3 sequence is 12 residues long. CDR3 sequence: CASSIRSYEQYF. The CDR3 bases are TGTGCCAGCAGTATACGGTCCTACGAGCAGTACTTC.